One TCR beta chain is described in this entry. This same CDR3 is encoded by further DNA sequences in the sample. These data are taken from a study of blood T cell repertoires in COVID-19. Turning to the study itself: The samples span acute and convalescent COVID-19 from the United States, Italy and Spain. The analysed material was cDNA or gDNA that came from T cells, B-cell-depleted T cells, or PBMCs.

Clones were read by immunoSEQ multiplex PCR, and TCRdb kept only the in-frame ones, dropping some. The data show about 370,000 clones, 75% to 90% seen once. Ages ranged from roughly 18 to 100 years, with residence in 24 US areas. The J segment lost 6 bases and the V segment lost 5 bases, leaving 3 bases of the junction unmatched. The germline CDR1 and CDR2 sequences are SGHRS and YFSETQ. The CDR3 sequence is 15 residues long. This TCR derives from a man aged 18 to 35 who had recovered from COVID-19. The chain combines TRBV5-1 with TRBJ2-2, with 14 positions matching TRBD2. Sequencing was performed on PBMCs or T cells enriched from blood (not recorded which). The CDR3 sequence: CASSLTSGGAGELFF. The DNA of the CDR3 is TGCGCCAGCAGTCTGACTAGCGGGGGGGCCGGGGAGCTGTTTTTT.